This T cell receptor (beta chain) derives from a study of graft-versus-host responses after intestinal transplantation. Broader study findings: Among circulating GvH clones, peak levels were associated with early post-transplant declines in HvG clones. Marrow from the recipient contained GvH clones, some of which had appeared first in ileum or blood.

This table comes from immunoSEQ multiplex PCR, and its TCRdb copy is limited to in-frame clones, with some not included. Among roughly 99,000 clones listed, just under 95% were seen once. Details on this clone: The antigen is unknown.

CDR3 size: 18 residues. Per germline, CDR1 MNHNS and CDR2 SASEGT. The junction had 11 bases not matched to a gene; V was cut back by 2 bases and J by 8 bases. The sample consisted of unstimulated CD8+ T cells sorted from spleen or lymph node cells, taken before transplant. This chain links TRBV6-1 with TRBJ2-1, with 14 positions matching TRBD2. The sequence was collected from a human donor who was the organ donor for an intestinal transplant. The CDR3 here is CASSEFGLAGGSMDEQFF. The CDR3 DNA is TGTGCCAGCAGTGAATTTGGACTAGCGGGAGGAAGTATGGATGAGCAGTTCTTC.